This T cell receptor (beta chain) appears in the sequencing data of a study of regulatory T cells in long-lasting Graves disease. Study findings and constraints: TRBV28 was favored in persistent disease, as were TRBJ1-2 and TRBJ2-5. Authors noted too few samples as a limitation.

With iRepertoire HTBI primers and Arm-PCR of CDR3 regions, TCR beta libraries were built. TCRdb called the multiplex PCR reads again in MiXCR, with one record for every CDR3 protein. Here the sample spans 650,000 to 850,000 distinct CDR3 sequences, roughly 30% being singletons. Indicated time point: persistent/refractory GD, antithyroid drugs over 5 years with positive TRAb. PBMC RNA was the source of the TCR library. A few counts support this clonotype. Its antigen is unidentified. The germline V gene has CDR1 LGHDT and CDR2 YNNKEL (reference sequence). The CDR3 length is 15 residues. Trimming cost V 1 base and J 5 bases, with 14 bases left between them.

The receptor was derived from a female donor with Graves disease. The chain joins TRBV3-1 to TRBJ2-5; tentatively, D is TRBD2 (6 bases). The specimen comprised peripheral blood mononuclear cells (PBMCs), sampled when the disease was refractory, from a patient treated with antithyroid drugs. The CDR3: CASSQGLGGTETQYF. The CDR3 DNA follows: TGTGCCAGCAGCCAAGGTCTGGGAGGAACGGAGACCCAGTACTTC.